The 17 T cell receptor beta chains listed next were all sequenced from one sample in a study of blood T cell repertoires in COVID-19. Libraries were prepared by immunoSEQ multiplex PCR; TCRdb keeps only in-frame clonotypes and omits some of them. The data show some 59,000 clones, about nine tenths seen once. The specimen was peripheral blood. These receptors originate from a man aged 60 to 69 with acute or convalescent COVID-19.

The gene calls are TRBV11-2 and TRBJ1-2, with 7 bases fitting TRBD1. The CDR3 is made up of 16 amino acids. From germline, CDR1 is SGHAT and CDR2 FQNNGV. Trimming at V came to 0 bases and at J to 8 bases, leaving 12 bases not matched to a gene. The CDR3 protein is CASSLDGGQGGGGYTF. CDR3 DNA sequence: TGTGCCAGCAGCTTAGATGGCGGCCAGGGGGGTGGCGGCTACACCTTC.

CDR3 sequence reads: CASSPRGQGYEQYF. In nucleotides, the CDR3 is TGTGCCAGCTCACCACGGGGACAGGGGTACGAGCAGTACTTC. The V call is TRBV18, the J call TRBJ2-7, with 10 nucleotides matching TRBD1. This CDR3 spans 14 amino acids. The V and J ends lost 1 base and 4 bases, in that order; junction bases with no gene match: 1. Germline values: CDR1 KGHSH, CDR2 LQKENI.

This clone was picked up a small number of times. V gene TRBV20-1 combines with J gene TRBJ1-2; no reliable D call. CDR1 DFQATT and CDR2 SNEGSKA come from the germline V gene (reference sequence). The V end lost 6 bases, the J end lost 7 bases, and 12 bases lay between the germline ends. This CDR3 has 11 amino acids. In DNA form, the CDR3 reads TGCAGTGCCTGGGAGGGATCTGGCTACACCTTC. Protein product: CSAWEGSGYTF.

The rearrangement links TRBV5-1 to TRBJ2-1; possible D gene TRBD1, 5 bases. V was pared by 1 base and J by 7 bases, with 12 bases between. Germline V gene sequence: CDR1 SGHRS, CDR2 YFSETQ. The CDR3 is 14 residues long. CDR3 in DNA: TGCGCCAGCAGCTTGAATTCAGGGAAGAATGAGCAGTTCTTC. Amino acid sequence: CASSLNSGKNEQFF.

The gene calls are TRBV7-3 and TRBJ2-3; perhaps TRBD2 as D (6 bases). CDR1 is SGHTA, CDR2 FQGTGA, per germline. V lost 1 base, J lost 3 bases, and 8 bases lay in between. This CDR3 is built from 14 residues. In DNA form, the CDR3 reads TGTGCCAGCAGCTTAAGGAGGGTAACAGATACGCAGTATTTT. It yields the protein CASSLRRVTDTQYF.

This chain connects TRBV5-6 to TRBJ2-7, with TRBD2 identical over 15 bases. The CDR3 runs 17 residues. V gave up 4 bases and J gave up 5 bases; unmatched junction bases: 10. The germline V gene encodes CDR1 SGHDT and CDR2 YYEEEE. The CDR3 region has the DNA TGTGCCAGCAGCGGACTAGCGGGGGGGTCTAAGACGCACGAGCAGTACTTC. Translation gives CASSGLAGGSKTHEQYF.

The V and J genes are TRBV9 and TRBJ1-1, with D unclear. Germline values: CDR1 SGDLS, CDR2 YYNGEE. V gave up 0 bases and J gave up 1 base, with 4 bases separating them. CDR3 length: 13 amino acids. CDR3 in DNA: TGTGCCAGCAGCGTAGACAAGAACACTGAAGCTTTCTTT. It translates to CASSVDKNTEAFF.

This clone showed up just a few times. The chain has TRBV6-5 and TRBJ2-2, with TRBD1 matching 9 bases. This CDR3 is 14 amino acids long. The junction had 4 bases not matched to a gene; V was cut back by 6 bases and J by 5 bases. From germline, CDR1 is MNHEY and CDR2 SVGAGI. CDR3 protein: CASRRGQGTGELFF. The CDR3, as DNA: TGTGCCAGCAGAAGGGGACAGGGAACCGGGGAGCTGTTTTTT.

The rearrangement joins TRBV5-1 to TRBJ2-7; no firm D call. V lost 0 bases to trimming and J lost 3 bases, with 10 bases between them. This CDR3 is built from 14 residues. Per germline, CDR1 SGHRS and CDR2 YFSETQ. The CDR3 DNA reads TGCGCCAGCAGCTTGGCTGGCCGGGTCTACGAGCAGTACTTC. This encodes CASSLAGRVYEQYF.

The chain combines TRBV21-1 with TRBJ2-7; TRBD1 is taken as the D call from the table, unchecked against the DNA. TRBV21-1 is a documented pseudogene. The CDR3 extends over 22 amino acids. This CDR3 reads CASSKYGFVFEPRDRGYYEQYF. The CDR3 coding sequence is TGTGCCAGCAGCAAATACGGATTTGTGTTCGAACCCCGGGACAGGGGGTACTACGAGCAGTACTTC.

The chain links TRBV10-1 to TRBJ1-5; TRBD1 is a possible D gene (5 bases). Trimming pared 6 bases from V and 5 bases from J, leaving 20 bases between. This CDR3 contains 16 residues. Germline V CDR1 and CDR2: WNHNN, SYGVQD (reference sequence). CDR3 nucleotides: TGCGCCAGCAGGGAGGCCCCCGGAGGGGTATATCAGCCCCAGCATTTT. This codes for CASREAPGGVYQPQHF.

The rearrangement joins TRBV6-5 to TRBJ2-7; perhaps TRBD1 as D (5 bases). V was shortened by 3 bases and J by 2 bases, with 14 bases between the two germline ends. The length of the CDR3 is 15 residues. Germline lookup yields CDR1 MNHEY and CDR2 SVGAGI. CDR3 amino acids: CASSYEAGFAYEQYF. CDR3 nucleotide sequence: TGTGCCAGCAGTTATGAGGCAGGGTTCGCCTACGAGCAGTACTTC.

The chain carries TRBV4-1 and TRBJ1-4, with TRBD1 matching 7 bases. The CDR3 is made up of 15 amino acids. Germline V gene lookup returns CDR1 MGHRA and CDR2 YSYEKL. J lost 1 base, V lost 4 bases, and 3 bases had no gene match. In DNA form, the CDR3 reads TGCGCCAGCAGCCCTTACAGGGGAACTAATGAAAAACTGTTTTTT. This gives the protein CASSPYRGTNEKLFF.

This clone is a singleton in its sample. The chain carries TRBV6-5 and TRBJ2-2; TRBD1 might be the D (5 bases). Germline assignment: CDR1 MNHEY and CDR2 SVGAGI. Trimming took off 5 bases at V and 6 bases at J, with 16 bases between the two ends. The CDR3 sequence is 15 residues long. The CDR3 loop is CASSRAGIFSGELFF. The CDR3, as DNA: TGTGCCAGCAGTAGAGCAGGGATTTTTTCCGGGGAGCTGTTTTTT.

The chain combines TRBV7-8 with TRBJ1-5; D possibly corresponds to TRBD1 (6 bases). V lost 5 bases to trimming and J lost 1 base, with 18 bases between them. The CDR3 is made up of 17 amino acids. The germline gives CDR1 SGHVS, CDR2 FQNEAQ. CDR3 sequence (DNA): TGTGCCAGCAGCCAGAATACAGGGTTTCGAAGCAATCAGCCCCAGCATTTT. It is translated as CASSQNTGFRSNQPQHF. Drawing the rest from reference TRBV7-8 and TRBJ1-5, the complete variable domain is GAGVSQSPRYKVAKRGQDVALRCDPISGHVSLFWYQQALGQGPEFLTYFQNEAQLDKSGLPSDRFFAERPEGSVSTLKIQRTQQEDSAVYLCASSQNTGFRSNQPQHFGDGTRLSIL.

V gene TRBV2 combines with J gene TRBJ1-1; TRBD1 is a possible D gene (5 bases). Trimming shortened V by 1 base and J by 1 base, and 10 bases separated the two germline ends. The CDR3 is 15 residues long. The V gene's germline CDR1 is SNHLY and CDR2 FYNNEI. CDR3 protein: CASSEGWQGNTEAFF. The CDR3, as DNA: TGTGCCAGCAGTGAAGGTTGGCAGGGGAACACTGAAGCTTTCTTT.

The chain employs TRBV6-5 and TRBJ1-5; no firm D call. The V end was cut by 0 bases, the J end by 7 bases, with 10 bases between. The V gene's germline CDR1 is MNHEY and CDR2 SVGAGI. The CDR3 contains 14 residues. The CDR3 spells CASSYSAGIQPQHF. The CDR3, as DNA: TGTGCCAGCAGTTACTCGGCGGGGATCCAGCCCCAGCATTTT.